This entry features one TCR beta chain sequence. This sample was included in a study of blood T cells in healthy people across ages. With a J-beta primer mix and a sample-barcoded 5' primer, a second PCR ran about 6 to 11 cycles. TCRdb redid the calling of the 5' RACE reads with MiXCR, one entry per CDR3 protein. The sample has around 940,000 distinct CDR3 sequences, approximately 50% seen once. Total RNA amounts of at least 5.5 micrograms were extracted per sample. CDR3 length equals 15 residues. From germline, CDR1 is MGHDK and CDR2 SYGVNS. V was clipped by 1 base and J by 4 bases, with 13 bases between them.

The chain joins TRBV25-1 to TRBJ2-5; D is perhaps TRBD1 or TRBD2 (6 bases each). The source of this sequence is a woman aged 55-70 years in good health. What was sequenced was blood. CDR3 in DNA: TGTGCCAGCAGTGAATCAGGGGCGGGGAGAGAGACCCAGTACTTC. As protein: CASSESGAGRETQYF.